There are a few counts of the clone carrying this T cell receptor (beta chain). The target antigen is unknown. This entry is derived from a study of T-cell memory formation after mild COVID-19. Overall study findings and caveats: Second-wave clones reaching peak frequency on day 37 lacked confirmed SARS-CoV-2 specificity. Pre-infection memory contained some responding clones, which suggested that cross-reactive memory had joined.

Barcoded TCR alpha and TCR beta cDNA libraries with UMIs came from 5'RACE using constant-segment primers. TCRdb reanalysed the 5' RACE reads using MiXCR and keeps one entry per CDR3 protein. The table lists tens of thousands of distinct CDR3 sequences, about 30% of them singletons, with more than 40% in the top ten. The CDR3 has 14 residues. CDR1 and CDR2 from the germline V gene are GTSNPN and SVGIG (reference sequence). V dropped 3 bases and J dropped 0 bases, with 12 bases sitting between them. The TCR sequence derives from a man between 18 and 35 years old who had mild COVID-19 (a few samples of this study predate the infection). Cell type and time point are not known. The rearrangement uses TRBV30 and TRBJ2-7; the D is unclear. Sequencing input: PBMCs or a T cell subset sorted from them (not recorded which). The CDR3 DNA reads TGTGCCTGGAGCCCTTCCGACAACTCCTACGAGCAGTACTTC. Protein sequence: CAWSPSDNSYEQYF. The complete variable domain, with remaining parts taken from reference TRBV30 and TRBJ2-7, reads SQTIHQWPATLVQPVGSPLSLECTVEGTSNPNLYWYRQAAGRGLQLLFYSVGIGQISSEVPQNLSASRPQDRQFILSSKKLLLSDSGFYLCAWSPSDNSYEQYFGPGTRLTVT.